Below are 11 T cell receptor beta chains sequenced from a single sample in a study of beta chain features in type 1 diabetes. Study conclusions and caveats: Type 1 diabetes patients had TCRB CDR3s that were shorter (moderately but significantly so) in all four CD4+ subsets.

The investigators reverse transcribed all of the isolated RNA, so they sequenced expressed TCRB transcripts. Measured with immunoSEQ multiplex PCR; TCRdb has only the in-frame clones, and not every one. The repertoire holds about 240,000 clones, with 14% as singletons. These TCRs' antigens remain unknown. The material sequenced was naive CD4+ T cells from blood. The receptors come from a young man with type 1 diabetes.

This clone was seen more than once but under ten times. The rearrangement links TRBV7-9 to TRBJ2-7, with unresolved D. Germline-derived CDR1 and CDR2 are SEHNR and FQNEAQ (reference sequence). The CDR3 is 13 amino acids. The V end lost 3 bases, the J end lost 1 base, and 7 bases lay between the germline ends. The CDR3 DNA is TGTGCCAGCAGCTTGGGCAAGTCCTACGAGCAGTACTTC. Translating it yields CASSLGKSYEQYF.

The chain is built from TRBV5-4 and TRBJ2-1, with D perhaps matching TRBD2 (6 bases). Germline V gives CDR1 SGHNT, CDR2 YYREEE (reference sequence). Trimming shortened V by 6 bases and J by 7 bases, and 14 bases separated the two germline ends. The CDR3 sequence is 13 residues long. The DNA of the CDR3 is TGTGCCAGCACCCTTAGCGGAAGTAATGAGCAGTTCTTC. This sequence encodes CASTLSGSNEQFF. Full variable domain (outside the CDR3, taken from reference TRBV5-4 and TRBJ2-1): ETGVTQSPTHLIKTRGQQVTLRCSSQSGHNTVSWYQQALGQGPQFIFQYYREEENGRGNFPPRFSGLQFPNYSSELNVNALELDDSALYLCASTLSGSNEQFFGPGTRLTVL.

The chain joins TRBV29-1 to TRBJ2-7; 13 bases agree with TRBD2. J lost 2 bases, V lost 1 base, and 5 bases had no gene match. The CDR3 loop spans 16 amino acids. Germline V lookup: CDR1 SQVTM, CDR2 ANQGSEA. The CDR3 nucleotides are TGCAGCGTTGAAGGGACTAGCGGGAGTAACGCCTACGAGCAGTACTTC. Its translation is CSVEGTSGSNAYEQYF.

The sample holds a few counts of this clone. The CDR3 bases are TGCAGCGTTGATGGTACGGGAGTAGCAGATACGCAGTATTTT. This encodes CSVDGTGVADTQYF. This chain uses TRBV29-1 with TRBJ2-3; D may be TRBD2 (6 bases). V lost 3 bases, J lost 4 bases, and 14 bases lay in between. The germline CDR1 and CDR2 sequences are SQVTM and ANQGSEA. The CDR3 totals 14 residues.

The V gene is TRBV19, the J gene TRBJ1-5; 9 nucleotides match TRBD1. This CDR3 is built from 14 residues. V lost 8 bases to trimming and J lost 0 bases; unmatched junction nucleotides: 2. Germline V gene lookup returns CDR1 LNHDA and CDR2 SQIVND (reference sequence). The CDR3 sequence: CASGQGYSNQPQHF. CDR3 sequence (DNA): TGTGCCAGTGGACAGGGGTATAGCAATCAGCCCCAGCATTTT.

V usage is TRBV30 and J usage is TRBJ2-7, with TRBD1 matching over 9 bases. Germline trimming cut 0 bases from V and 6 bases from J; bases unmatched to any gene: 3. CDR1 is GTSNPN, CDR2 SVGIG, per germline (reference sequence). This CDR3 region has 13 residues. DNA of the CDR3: TGTGCCTGGAGTGTAGACAGGGGGACCGAGCAGTACTTC. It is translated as CAWSVDRGTEQYF.

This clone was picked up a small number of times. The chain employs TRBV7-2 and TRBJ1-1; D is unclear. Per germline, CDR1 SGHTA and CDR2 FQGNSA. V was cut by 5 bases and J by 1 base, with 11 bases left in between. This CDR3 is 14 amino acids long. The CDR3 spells CASSTPRQNTEAFF. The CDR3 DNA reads TGTGCCAGCAGCACGCCAAGACAGAACACTGAAGCTTTCTTT.

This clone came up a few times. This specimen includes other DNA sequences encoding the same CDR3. Here the CDR3 reads CASSSGGPYNEQFF. The CDR3 coding sequence is TGCGCCAGCAGCTCCGGGGGACCCTACAATGAGCAGTTCTTC. The chain couples TRBV5-1 to TRBJ2-1; tentatively, D is TRBD2 (6 bases). Trimming pared 3 bases from V and 2 bases from J, leaving 9 bases between. Germline CDR1 reads SGHRS; CDR2 reads YFSETQ. The length of the CDR3 is 14 residues.

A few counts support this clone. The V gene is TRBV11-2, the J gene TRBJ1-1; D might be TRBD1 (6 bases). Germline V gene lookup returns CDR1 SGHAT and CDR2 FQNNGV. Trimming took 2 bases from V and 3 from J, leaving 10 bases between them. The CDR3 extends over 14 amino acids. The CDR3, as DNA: TGTGCCAGCAGCTTAACAGGGAAAGACACTGAAGCTTTCTTT. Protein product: CASSLTGKDTEAFF.

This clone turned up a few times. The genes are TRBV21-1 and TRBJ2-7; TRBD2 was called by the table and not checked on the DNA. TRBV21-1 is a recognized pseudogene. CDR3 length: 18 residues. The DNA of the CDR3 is TGTGCCAGCAGCAAAGCCGGGAGGGTCCGGGTTCCCCGCTACGAGCAGTACTTC. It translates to CASSKAGRVRVPRYEQYF.

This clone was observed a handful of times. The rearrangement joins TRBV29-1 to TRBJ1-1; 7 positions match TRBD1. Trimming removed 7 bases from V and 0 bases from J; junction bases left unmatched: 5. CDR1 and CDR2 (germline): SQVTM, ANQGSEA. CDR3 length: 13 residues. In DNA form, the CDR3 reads TGCAGCGCAACGACAGGGCTGAACACTGAAGCTTTCTTT. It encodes CSATTGLNTEAFF.